This TCR beta chain was observed in a study of blood T cell repertoires in COVID-19. Overall study: T cells, B-cell-depleted T cells, or PBMCs supplied cDNA or gDNA.

Per the germline V gene, CDR1 is SGDLS and CDR2 is YYNGEE. This CDR3 region has 15 residues. The ends were cut back, 0 bases at V and 5 bases at J, with 11 bases in the middle. Original handling: Reference gene primer amplification yielded estimated nucleated cell counts. TCRdb keeps only in-frame clones here, not all; method: immunoSEQ multiplex PCR. The V and J calls and the clone size are those of that table, but D and trimming were determined from the DNA. Here the sample spans fewer than 350,000 clones, roughly 86% being singletons. This rearrangement joins TRBV9 to TRBJ1-4; weak D call: TRBD1 (5 bases). The receptor was isolated from a man between 25 and 39 years old with COVID-19, enrolled during active disease. The sequenced sample was peripheral blood. The CDR3 DNA follows: TGTGCCAGCAGCGTAGCTAGGGGTCTAAATGAAAAACTGTTTTTT. Protein: CASSVARGLNEKLFF.